This T cell receptor beta chain originates from a study of human versus mouse CDR3 diversity and MHC coevolution. Measured with immunoSEQ multiplex PCR; TCRdb has only the in-frame clones, and not every one. The sample holds 80,000 or so clones; 93% are singletons and the top ten take roughly 1.3%. Input material: naive CD4+ T cells from blood. Subset: CD45RO-negative CD62L-positive naive CD4 T cells. The receptor was derived from a person aged 30-70 years in good health.

CDR3 residues: CASSLIGADGTDTQYF. The CDR3 DNA is TGTGCCAGCAGCTTAATTGGGGCCGACGGCACAGATACGCAGTATTTT. The chain links TRBV7-8 to TRBJ2-3, with D tentatively TRBD1 (5 bases). This CDR3 spans 16 amino acids. Germline lookup yields CDR1 SGHVS and CDR2 FQNEAQ. V lost 2 bases and J 1 base, leaving 13 bases between the germline ends.